The 15 T cell receptor beta chains below were found in one sample sequenced in a study of T cells in Graves' hyperthyroidism and ophthalmopathy. Regions amplified from RNA transcripts were the TCR beta CDR3 regions. HTBI primers were the set used in a first-round RT-PCR of the TCR CDR3. In TCRdb, the multiplex PCR reads were re-called with MiXCR into one record per CDR3 protein. The repertoire holds over 400,000 distinct CDR3 sequences, with approximately 14% as singletons. The sample taken for sequencing was blood. The receptors were gathered from a man younger than 30 with Graves' ophthalmopathy.

This clonotype showed up many times. The chain is built from TRBV12-3 or TRBV12-4 and TRBJ2-5; 10 positions match TRBD2. After removal of 3 bases from V and 2 bases from J, the junction contained 3 bases not matched to a gene. The CDR3 extends over 15 amino acids. CDR3 loop: CASSFGLAVQETQYF. The CDR3 DNA reads as TGTGCCAGCAGTTTCGGACTAGCGGTACAAGAGACCCAGTACTTC.

This clonotype has a count of ten or more. V and J are TRBV7-2 and TRBJ2-1; 9 bases agree with TRBD1. CDR1 and CDR2 from the germline V gene are SGHTA and FQGNSA. With 5 bases clipped from V and 9 bases from J, the junction kept 5 bases outside the gene matches. CDR3 size: 13 residues. In DNA, the CDR3 is TGTGCCAGCAGCGAGGGGACAGGGTTTGAGCAGTTCTTC. Translated: CASSEGTGFEQFF.

This clonotype was counted at least ten times. The chain links TRBV12-3 or TRBV12-4 to TRBJ2-5, with 9 positions matching TRBD1. After removal of 6 bases from V and 0 bases from J, the junction contained 8 bases not matched to a gene. This CDR3 is built from 16 residues. In DNA, the CDR3 is TGTGCCAGCAGACAGGGACAGGGTATGAACCAAGAGACCCAGTACTTC. It codes for CASRQGQGMNQETQYF.

Many counts were recorded for this clonotype. This chain uses TRBV29-1 with TRBJ2-7; D could derive from TRBD1 or TRBD2 (6 bases each). The CDR3 runs 11 residues. Germline V lookup: CDR1 SQVTM, CDR2 ANQGSEA. The CDR3 nucleotides read TGCAGTGTAGGGGGGTCCTACGAGCAGTACTTC. This gives the protein CSVGGSYEQYF.

This clonotype was seen more than once but under ten times. Lacking the conserved final phenylalanine or tryptophan, this CDR3 likely reflects a read error. The chain combines TRBV7-2 with TRBJ2-6; D gene unclear. V shed 3 bases and J shed 0 bases, with 12 bases lying between them. The CDR3 is made up of 17 amino acids. CDR1 SGHTA and CDR2 FQGNSA come from the germline V gene. CDR3 nucleotide sequence: TGTGCCAGCAGCTTGTGGGGATTAAGCTCTGGGGCCAACGTCCTGACTCTC. It yields the protein CASSLWGLSSGANVLTL.

This clonotype was found a few times. V usage is TRBV10-2 and J usage is TRBJ1-1; no clear D. V lost 6 bases to trimming and J lost 4 bases, with 21 bases between them. The CDR3 loop spans 16 amino acids. The V gene's germline CDR1 is WSHSY and CDR2 SAAADI. The CDR3 loop is CASSYVNRVGATEAFF. The DNA for the CDR3 is TGCGCCAGCAGCTATGTGAATCGGGTCGGCGCCACTGAAGCTTTCTTT.

There are a few counts of this clonotype. This sequence joins TRBV6-1 and TRBJ2-5; 10 nucleotides align to TRBD2. Germline V gives CDR1 MNHNS, CDR2 SASEGT. With V trimmed by 7 bases and J by 5 bases, 7 bases remained unmatched. The CDR3 consists of 14 residues. CDR3 coding DNA: TGTGCCAGCACCCTCCTAGCGGGGGTGGAGACCCAGTACTTC. Encoded protein: CASTLLAGVETQYF.

About this clonotype: A junction boundary mismatches the germline segment, possibly from a read error. V and J are TRBV5-4 and TRBJ2-3; 11 bases align to TRBD1. Germline values: CDR1 SGHNT, CDR2 YYREEE (reference sequence). This CDR3 is 17 amino acids long. The CDR3 nucleotides are TGTGCCAGCAGCTTGGGGATTGGACAGGGGGCAAAAGATACGCAGTGTTTT. Translating gives CASSLGIGQGAKDTQCF.

This clonotype was seen at least ten times. This sequence joins TRBV29-1 and TRBJ2-3, with a weak D call TRBD2 (5 bases). V was pared by 7 bases and J by 10 bases, with 15 bases between. The CDR3 contains 11 residues. The germline CDR1 and CDR2 sequences are SQVTM and ANQGSEA. CDR3 coding DNA: TGCAGCGGCCGGGAAATCGAGGCGCAGTATTTT. Its translation is CSGREIEAQYF.

The chain uses TRBV30 and TRBJ2-2; perhaps TRBD2 as D (5 bases). Deletions cut 3 bases from V and 3 bases from J, with 14 bases between. The CDR3 consists of 15 residues. The germline V gene encodes CDR1 GTSNPN and CDR2 SVGIG (reference sequence). CDR3 nucleotide sequence: TGTGCCTGGAGACTAGGGTTCTCGGACACCGGGGAGCTGTTTTTT. Its protein product is CAWRLGFSDTGELFF.

Many counts were recorded for this clonotype. The chain has TRBV4-1 and TRBJ2-7, with 7 bases fitting TRBD2. The CDR3 is made up of 15 amino acids. In germline, CDR1 is MGHRA, CDR2 YSYEKL. V lost 0 bases and J lost 1; bases outside the gene matches: 3. CDR3 protein: CASSQDWGGSYEQYF. The DNA for the CDR3 is TGCGCCAGCAGCCAAGATTGGGGGGGGTCCTACGAGCAGTACTTC.

This clonotype was seen ten or more times. CDR3 nucleotides: TGTGCCATCGGGACACTTAGCAATCAGCCCCAGCATTTT. Protein sequence: CAIGTLSNQPQHF. The chain carries TRBV10-3 and TRBJ1-5; the D gene is possibly TRBD1 (6 bases). Germline V gene data show CDR1 as ENHRY and CDR2 as SYGVKD. With 8 bases removed from V and 0 bases from J, the gap between germline ends came to 8 bases. The CDR3 spans 13 residues.

This clonotype was seen many times. V is TRBV28 and J is TRBJ1-5; D not certain. Trimming removed 6 bases from V and 3 bases from J, with 12 bases in between. The CDR3 is made up of 14 amino acids. Per germline, CDR1 MDHEN and CDR2 SYDVKM. CDR3 in DNA: TGTGCCAGCAGACGCGACGTTACCAATCAGCCCCAGCATTTT. The encoded protein is CASRRDVTNQPQHF.

The chain joins TRBV19 to TRBJ2-1, with no clear D. This CDR3 spans 14 amino acids. Germline CDR1 reads LNHDA; CDR2 reads SQIVND (reference sequence). Between the trimmed V and J ends, which lost 1 base and 8 bases, there was a span of 12 bases. The CDR3 DNA reads TGTGCCAGTAGTATAGTCTCCGGGTTCTATGAGCAGTTCTTC. Residues: CASSIVSGFYEQFF. Combining the CDR3 with reference TRBV19 and TRBJ2-1 gives the whole variable domain DGGITQSPKYLFRKEGQNVTLSCEQNLNHDAMYWYRQDPGQGLRLIYYSQIVNDFQKGDIAEGYSVSREKKESFPLTVTSAQKNPTAFYLCASSIVSGFYEQFFGPGTRLTVL.

Ten or more counts support this clonotype. J is TRBJ1-1 and V is TRBV2, with unresolved D. The CDR3 extends over 13 amino acids. Germline CDR1 SNHLY, CDR2 FYNNEI. V was clipped by 5 bases and J by 1 base, with 8 bases between them. Here the CDR3 DNA reads TGTGCCAGCAGTCGCAGTCAGAACACTGAAGCTTTCTTT. Its protein product is CASSRSQNTEAFF.